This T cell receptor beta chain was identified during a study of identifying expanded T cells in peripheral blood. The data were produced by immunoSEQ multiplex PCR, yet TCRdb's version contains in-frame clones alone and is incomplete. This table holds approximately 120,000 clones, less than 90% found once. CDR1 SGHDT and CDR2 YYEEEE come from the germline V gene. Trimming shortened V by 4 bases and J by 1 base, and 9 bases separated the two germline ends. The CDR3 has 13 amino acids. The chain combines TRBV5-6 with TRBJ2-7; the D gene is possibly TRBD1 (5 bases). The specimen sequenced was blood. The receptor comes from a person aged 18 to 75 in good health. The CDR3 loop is CASSLGVSYEQYF. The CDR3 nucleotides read TGTGCCAGCAGCCTAGGGGTATCCTACGAGCAGTACTTC.